Below are 12 T cell receptor beta chains sequenced from a single sample in a study of blood T cells in healthy people across ages (dated by TCRdb to the mid-2010s). Libraries were built with 5' RACE. Instrument on record: Illumina HiSeq 2500. A second roughly 6 to 12 cycle PCR used a sample-barcoded 5' primer and a J-beta primer mix. The raw public data were reprocessed by TCRdb itself: fastp quality trimming at Q25, MiXCR clonotype calling, in-frame beta chains only. Every distinct CDR3 protein forms one entry, paired with its most common genes and DNA. This sample holds 1.5 million to 2 million distinct CDR3 sequences; roughly 27% were observed only once. Clones ranked in the top ten supply roughly 8% of the sample. Source material: blood. These receptors all stem from a woman in her 30s in good health.

This chain connects TRBV12-3 or TRBV12-4 to TRBJ1-1; D possibly corresponds to TRBD1 (5 bases). The CDR3 sequence is 14 residues long. V was shortened by 5 bases and J by 8 bases, with 18 bases between the two germline ends. In DNA form, the CDR3 reads TGTGCCAGCAGTCAAAGAGACCAGGGAGGGGAAGCTTTCTTT. As protein: CASSQRDQGGEAFF.

The gene calls are TRBV20-1 and TRBJ2-2; D perhaps matches TRBD1 (6 bases). The CDR3 consists of 16 residues. Germline V lookup: CDR1 DFQATT, CDR2 SNEGSKA (reference sequence). Trimming took 0 bases from V and 6 from J, leaving 17 bases between them. The CDR3 DNA reads TGCAGTGCTAGAGATCCAGGGCAGGGGTATTCCGGGGAGCTGTTTTTT. Its translation is CSARDPGQGYSGELFF.

The chain has TRBV19 and TRBJ2-7; D possibly corresponds to TRBD2 (6 bases). The CDR3 contains 14 residues. Per germline, CDR1 LNHDA and CDR2 SQIVND (reference sequence). The V end was cut by 2 bases, the J end by 6 bases, with 14 bases between. CDR3 amino acids: CASSIRGLTCEQYF. In DNA form, the CDR3 reads TGTGCCAGTAGTATAAGAGGACTAACCTGCGAGCAGTACTTC.

The chain has TRBV5-1 and TRBJ2-5; D call uncertain. The J call may be in error: the DNA end matches TRBJ2-7 better. Germline CDR1 and CDR2: SGHRS and YFSETQ. The CDR3 loop spans 14 amino acids. The DNA of the CDR3 is TGCGCCAGCAGCTTAGGCCTCCAGGCGGCCGAGCAGTACTTC. It is translated as CASSLGLQAAEQYF.

This chain joins TRBV29-1 and TRBJ2-1; D gene unclear. V was shortened by 6 bases and J by 9 bases, with 15 bases between the two germline ends. Germline V CDR1 and CDR2: SQVTM, ANQGSEA. This CDR3 contains 12 residues. CDR3 nucleotides: TGCAGCGTCGCCGGGTGGGGTAGTGAGCAGTTCTTC. It encodes CSVAGWGSEQFF.

This clonotype was found once. The conserved closing phenylalanine or tryptophan is absent in this CDR3, likely reflecting a read error. This CDR3 is CASSLHNEQFV. The CDR3 coding sequence is TGTGCCAGCAGCTTACACAATGAGCAGTTCGTC. This chain connects TRBV7-2 to TRBJ2-1; D is undetermined. There are 11 residues in the CDR3. Looked up from germline, CDR1 is SGHTA and CDR2 is FQGNSA. V dropped 2 bases and J dropped 5 bases, with 1 base sitting between them.

This clonotype was found a few times. The chain carries TRBV12-3 or TRBV12-4 and TRBJ1-6; 7 bases align to TRBD1. This CDR3 contains 15 residues. Trimming cost V 3 bases and J 7 bases; bases outside gene matches: 6. DNA of the CDR3: TGTGCCAGCAGTTTCCGACAGGGAGGAAATTCACCCCTCCACTTT. Translated, it gives CASSFRQGGNSPLHF.

This clonotype was detected a few times. This chain uses TRBV5-5 with TRBJ1-1, with D maybe TRBD1 (5 bases). V shed 5 bases and J shed 2 bases, with 13 bases lying between them. Germline assignment: CDR1 SGHKS and CDR2 YYEKEE (reference sequence). This CDR3 comprises 14 residues. The CDR3 reads CASSWSGTNTEAFF. The CDR3 bases are TGTGCCAGCAGTTGGTCCGGGACTAACACTGAAGCTTTCTTT.

This clonotype was seen a handful of times. The CDR3 sequence is CSANRVFTEAFF. CDR3 in DNA: TGCAGTGCCAACAGGGTGTTCACTGAAGCTTTCTTT. V gene TRBV20-1 combines with J gene TRBJ1-1; tentatively, D is TRBD1 (6 bases). Trimming shortened V by 6 bases and J by 4 bases, and 12 bases separated the two germline ends. The CDR3 covers 12 residues. Germline CDR1 reads DFQATT; CDR2 reads SNEGSKA (reference sequence).

This clonotype was detected many times. V usage is TRBV24-1 and J usage is TRBJ1-2; D uncertain. The CDR3 spans 11 residues. Germline V gene data show CDR1 as KGHDR and CDR2 as SFDVKD. V was pared by 4 bases and J by 7 bases, with 6 bases between. The CDR3 DNA follows: TGTGCCACCAGTGACGGTTCTGGCTACACCTTC. Its translation: CATSDGSGYTF.

The chain couples TRBV30 to TRBJ2-3; D unresolved. Germline V CDR1 and CDR2: GTSNPN, SVGIG (reference sequence). This CDR3 has 12 amino acids. Between the trimmed V and J ends, which lost 4 bases and 6 bases, there was a span of 11 bases. This CDR3 reads CAWTEVEDTQYF. CDR3 bases: TGTGCCTGGACCGAGGTGGAGGATACGCAGTATTTT.

The rearrangement joins TRBV2 to TRBJ1-1, with 7 bases identical to TRBD1. CDR3 length: 15 amino acids. Trimming cost V 6 bases and J 4 bases; bases outside gene matches: 11. Germline V gene lookup returns CDR1 SNHLY and CDR2 FYNNEI. The CDR3 bases are TGTGCCAGCAGCCTACAGGGGACCTTCGGCACTGAAGCTTTCTTT. Its protein is CASSLQGTFGTEAFF.